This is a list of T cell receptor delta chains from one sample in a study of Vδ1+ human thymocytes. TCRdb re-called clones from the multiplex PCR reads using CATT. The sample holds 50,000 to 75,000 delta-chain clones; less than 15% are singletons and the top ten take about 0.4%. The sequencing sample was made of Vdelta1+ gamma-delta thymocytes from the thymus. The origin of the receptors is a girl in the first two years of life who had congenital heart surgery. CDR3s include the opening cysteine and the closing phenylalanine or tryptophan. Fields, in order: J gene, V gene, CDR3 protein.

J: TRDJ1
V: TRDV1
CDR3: CALVHPPTGGYYTPYTDKLIF

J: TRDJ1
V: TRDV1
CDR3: CALGELRRVPDKLIF

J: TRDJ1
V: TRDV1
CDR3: CALGGPKPACTQYTDKLIF

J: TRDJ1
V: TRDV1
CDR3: CALVLYSDWGITDKLIF

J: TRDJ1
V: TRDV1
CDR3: CALGDTETGYTDKLIF

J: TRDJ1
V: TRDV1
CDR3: CALGGPSGPTGGYSDKLIF

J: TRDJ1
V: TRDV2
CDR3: CACDTSNTRRLGDTFRYTDKLIF

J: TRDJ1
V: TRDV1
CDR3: CALGVEPPYWGGYTDKLIF

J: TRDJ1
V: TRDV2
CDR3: CACDTVLLNVGGPYTDKLIF

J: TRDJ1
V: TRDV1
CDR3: CALGVSPSYGDTSSHGDKLIF

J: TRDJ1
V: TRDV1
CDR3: CALGELSCSETTGDTDKLIF

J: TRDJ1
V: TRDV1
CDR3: CALGLFPGKLIF

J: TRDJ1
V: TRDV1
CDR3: CALGELVVPLPGGPPDKLIF

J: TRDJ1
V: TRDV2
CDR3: CACVPTGGGKYTDKLIF

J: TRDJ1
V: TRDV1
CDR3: CALGEPPSYVAGVVSTDKLIF

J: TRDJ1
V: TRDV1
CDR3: CALGEHYLRAYWGIPTDKLIF

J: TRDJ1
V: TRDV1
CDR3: CALGERFTQPLGSKVITDKLIF

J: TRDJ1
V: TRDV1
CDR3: CALGEHEGWDPKLIF

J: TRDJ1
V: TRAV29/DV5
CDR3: CSVLLCSKRVGPAGGLMDTDKLIF

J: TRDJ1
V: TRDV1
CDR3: CALGEPSRGTTDKLIF

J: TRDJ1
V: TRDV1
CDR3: CALGERPLGSYILGDLVDKLIF

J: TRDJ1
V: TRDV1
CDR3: CALGVGWGPDKLIF

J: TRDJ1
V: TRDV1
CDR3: CALVPGGSDPYTDKLIF

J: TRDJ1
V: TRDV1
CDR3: CALGEEFSHRTDNTPFKYTDKLIF

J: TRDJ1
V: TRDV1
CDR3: CALVVRTGGYFITDKLIF

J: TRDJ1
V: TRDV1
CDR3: CALGELTYSLNNTDKLIF

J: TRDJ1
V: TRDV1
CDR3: CALATNGGNTDKLIF

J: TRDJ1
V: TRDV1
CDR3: CALGEVSTLWGIGVDKLIF

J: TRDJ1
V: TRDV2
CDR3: CACDIGASVFLYTDKLIF

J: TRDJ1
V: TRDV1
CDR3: CALGVPCRGLGVTDKLIF

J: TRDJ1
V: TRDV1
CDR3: CALGRLRGFLPVLGDTGTDKLIF

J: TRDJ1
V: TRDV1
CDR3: CALGERFINWGRADKLIF

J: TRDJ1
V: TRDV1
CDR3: CALGERGGYALTDKLIF

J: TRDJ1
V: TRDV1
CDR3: CALELLGDKYTDKLIF

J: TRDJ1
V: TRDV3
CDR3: CAPAGLPSLGDLKTDKLIF

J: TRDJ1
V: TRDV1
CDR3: CALGACRGSTTGGGYSASDKLIF

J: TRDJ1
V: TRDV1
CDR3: CALARLRDWGGYTDKLIF

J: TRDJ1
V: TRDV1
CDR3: CALGERDRGGGYKTDKLIF

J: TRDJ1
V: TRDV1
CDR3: CALGDLFPTPTGGYSDKLIF

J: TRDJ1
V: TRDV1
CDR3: CALGEPSYALLGDKWKLIF

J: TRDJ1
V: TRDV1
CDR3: CALGAFFLPTGGPDPPTDKLIF

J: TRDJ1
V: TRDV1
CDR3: CALGELGWGIRRAYTDKLIF

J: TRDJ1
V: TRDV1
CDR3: CALGEIYRPRQPVGGYARHKLIF

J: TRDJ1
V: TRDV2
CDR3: CACDTGTGVTTVLGDRFLTDKLIF

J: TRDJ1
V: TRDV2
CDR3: CACDTGGNWGIGEDTDKLIF

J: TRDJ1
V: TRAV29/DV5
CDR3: CAASGVPQTYWGPPSYTDKPIF

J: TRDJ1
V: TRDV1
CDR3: CALGELGPSVDKLIF

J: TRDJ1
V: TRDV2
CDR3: CACDTGTWGEFTDKLIF

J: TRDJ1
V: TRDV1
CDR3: CALGSTPIPTHWGSGSTDKLIF

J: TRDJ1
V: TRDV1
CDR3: CALGEARGWGIIRDKLIF

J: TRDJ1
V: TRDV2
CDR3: CACDTHTGGYAQDKLIF

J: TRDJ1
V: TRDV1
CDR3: CALGELGTDKLIF

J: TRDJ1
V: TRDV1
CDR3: CALGLGTSYGFLVRLADKLIF

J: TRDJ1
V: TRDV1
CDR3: CALGDRPSRGIRQVGELIF

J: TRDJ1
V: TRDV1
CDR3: CALGELVPGLYTDKLIF

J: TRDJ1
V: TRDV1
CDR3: CALGELPTGETDKLIF

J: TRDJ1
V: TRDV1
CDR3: CALGGTGRLLSLYWGIKEGKLIF

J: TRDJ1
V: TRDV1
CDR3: CALGEHLSGTGGYDDKLIF

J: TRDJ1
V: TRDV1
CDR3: CALGGAGGPQNTDKLIF

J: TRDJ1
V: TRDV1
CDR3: CALGEHIRLNDGPPDKLIF